A single sample is the source of the 13 T cell receptor beta chains below, sequenced in a study of blood T cell repertoires in COVID-19 (dated by TCRdb to 2020 to 2022). Libraries were constructed by the immunoSEQ multiplex PCR assay. Drawn from immuneACCESS, this table holds only the in-frame rearrangements with V and J called that TCRdb kept. Clones are partly lost; checked studies trace under half to an unresolved V gene and leave the rest unexplained. Present in this sample are approximately 250,000 clones, 75% to 90% of which were seen just once. Over 2% of the sample belongs to the ten largest clones. Input material: peripheral blood. All receptors derive from a man aged 25-40 years who had recovered from COVID-19.

This chain uses TRBV15 with TRBJ1-2; TRBD1 is a possible D gene (6 bases). V was cut by 1 base and J by 8 bases, with 17 bases left in between. This CDR3 contains 15 residues. In germline, CDR1 is LNHNV, CDR2 YYDKDF (reference sequence). The CDR3 sequence is CATSRVRGGAGGYTF. The CDR3 DNA reads as TGTGCCACCAGCAGAGTTAGGGGGGGAGCGGGCGGCTACACCTTC.

There are many counts of this clone. This chain connects TRBV27 to TRBJ2-5; 9 positions agree with TRBD2. Unmatched junction bases numbered 3, after V lost 3 bases and J lost 1 base. The CDR3 consists of 15 residues. Germline CDR1 MNHEY, CDR2 SMNVEV (reference sequence). The CDR3 DNA reads TGTGCCAGCAGTTTCCAGCGGGGGGTCCAAGAGACCCAGTACTTC. Amino acids: CASSFQRGVQETQYF.

The chain combines TRBV24-1 with TRBJ2-5; 11 nucleotides match TRBD2. V shed 9 bases and J 1 base; nucleotides not matched to a gene: 12. There are 17 residues in the CDR3. CDR1 is KGHDR, CDR2 SFDVKD, per germline. Written as DNA, the CDR3 is TGTGCCACCGGGGAAGTAGCGGGGGGGAGTTTCCAAGAGACCCAGTACTTC. Encoded protein: CATGEVAGGSFQETQYF.

This clone occurred a few times. The V and J genes are TRBV12-3 or TRBV12-4 and TRBJ2-7; D possibly corresponds to TRBD2 (6 bases). The V end was cut by 3 bases, the J end by 3 bases, with 9 bases between. The length of the CDR3 is 13 residues. The CDR3 spells CASSLEGYYEQYF. DNA for the CDR3: TGTGCCAGCAGTTTGGAGGGGTACTACGAGCAGTACTTC.

In this sample, this clone turned up once. The chain employs TRBV7-6 and TRBJ2-7, with TRBD2 identical over 8 bases. J gave up 0 bases and V 1 base, and 11 bases lay outside the gene matches. The V gene's germline CDR1 is SGHVS and CDR2 FNYEAQ. This CDR3 is 18 amino acids long. The chain's CDR3 is CASSLVYAGGLSSYEQYF. In DNA, the CDR3 is TGTGCCAGCAGCTTAGTTTATGCGGGGGGCCTTAGCTCCTACGAGCAGTACTTC.

The chain uses TRBV19 and TRBJ2-7; TRBD1 matches at 7 bases. Germline CDR1 reads LNHDA; CDR2 reads SQIVND (reference sequence). The CDR3 has 13 residues. Trimming cost V 3 bases and J 3 bases; bases outside gene matches: 2. The CDR3 sequence is CASSMGQYYEQYF. The CDR3, as DNA: TGTGCCAGTAGTATGGGACAGTACTACGAGCAGTACTTC.

This chain joins TRBV27 and TRBJ2-1, with D maybe TRBD2 (5 bases). The CDR3 covers 15 residues. Germline V gene lookup returns CDR1 MNHEY and CDR2 SMNVEV (reference sequence). V lost 7 bases and J lost 1, with 14 bases in between. CDR3 amino acids: CASTADSPSYNEQFF. Written as DNA, the CDR3 is TGTGCCAGCACCGCGGACTCTCCTTCCTACAATGAGCAGTTCTTC.

This clone was seen only a few times. The genes are TRBV2 and TRBJ1-4; TRBD1 might be the D (5 bases). Trimming stripped 10 bases from V and 8 bases from J, with 17 bases between. From germline, CDR1 is SNHLY and CDR2 FYNNEI. This CDR3 region has 13 residues. CDR3 DNA sequence: TGTGCCACTAACGTGGGGGGGGACGAAAAACTGTTTTTT. Its translation is CATNVGGDEKLFF.

The chain uses TRBV7-7 and TRBJ2-7; 7 bases agree with TRBD1. The trim removed 4 bases at V and 2 bases at J, leaving 23 bases unmatched. CDR1 is SSHAT and CDR2 is FNYEAQ in the germline V gene (reference sequence). The CDR3 consists of 20 residues. The CDR3 nucleotides are TGTGCCAGCAGCTCCTCCAAAGACAGGGAAGTGAGCCAAACCCCCTACGAGCAGTACTTC. Translating it yields CASSSSKDREVSQTPYEQYF. The full variable domain, completed using reference TRBV7-7 and TRBJ2-7, is GAGVSQSPRYKVTKRGQDVTLRCDPISSHATLYWYQQALGQGPEFLTYFNYEAQPDKSGLPSDRFSAERPEGSISTLTIQRTEQRDSAMYRCASSSSKDREVSQTPYEQYFGPGTRLTVT.

This rearrangement joins TRBV27 to TRBJ1-4, with D unresolved. Germline loops: CDR1 MNHEY, CDR2 SMNVEV (reference sequence). This CDR3 comprises 17 residues. V was clipped by 7 bases and J by 1 base, with 19 bases between them. CDR3 amino acids: CASTPTPRYGTNEKLFF. The DNA of the CDR3 is TGTGCCAGCACCCCCACTCCACGATACGGAACTAATGAAAAACTGTTTTTT.

With respect to this clone: The identical CDR3 is also encoded by other nucleotide sequences in the sample. The chain combines TRBV11-2 with TRBJ2-6; D is ambiguous. V was trimmed by 1 base and J by 0 bases, leaving 4 bases between them. This CDR3 region has 15 residues. Germline-derived CDR1 and CDR2 are SGHAT and FQNNGV. Here the CDR3 DNA reads TGTGCCAGCAGCTTAGGTCGCTCTGGGGCCAACGTCCTGACTTTC. Its protein is CASSLGRSGANVLTF.

This chain links TRBV7-9 with TRBJ2-1; 7 bases are shared with TRBD1. CDR1 is SEHNR and CDR2 is FQNEAQ in the germline V gene (reference sequence). The ends lost 5 bases at V and 0 bases at J; junction bases unmatched: 13. This CDR3 has 18 amino acids. CDR3 DNA sequence: TGTGCCAGCAGCACAAGTCCCAGGGGGATCGGCTCCTACAATGAGCAGTTCTTC. This gives the protein CASSTSPRGIGSYNEQFF.

V gene TRBV27 combines with J gene TRBJ1-2; possibly TRBD1 for D (6 bases). The germline V and J ends were trimmed by 4 bases and 4 bases, with 16 bases remaining between them. CDR3 length equals 15 residues. Germline CDR1 MNHEY, CDR2 SMNVEV (reference sequence). CDR3 nucleotide sequence: TGTGCCAGCAGTTCACCGGGACACTCTGGCTATGGCTACACCTTC. Encoded protein: CASSSPGHSGYGYTF.